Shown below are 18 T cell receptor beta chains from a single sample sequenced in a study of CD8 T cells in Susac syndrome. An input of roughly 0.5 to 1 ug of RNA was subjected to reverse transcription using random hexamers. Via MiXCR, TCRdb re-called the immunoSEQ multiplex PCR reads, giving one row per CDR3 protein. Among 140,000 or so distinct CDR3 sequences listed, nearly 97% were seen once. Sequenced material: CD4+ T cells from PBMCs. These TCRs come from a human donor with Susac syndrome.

The CDR3 DNA reads TGTGCCAGCAGCTCAGGGACTGTGAACACTGAAGCTTTCTTT. Translated: CASSSGTVNTEAFF. The V call is TRBV7-9, the J call TRBJ1-1, with a tentative D call TRBD1 (5 bases). Germline V gene data show CDR1 as SEHNR and CDR2 as FQNEAQ (reference sequence). Trimming shortened V by 4 bases and J by 0 bases, and 9 bases separated the two germline ends. This CDR3 contains 14 residues.

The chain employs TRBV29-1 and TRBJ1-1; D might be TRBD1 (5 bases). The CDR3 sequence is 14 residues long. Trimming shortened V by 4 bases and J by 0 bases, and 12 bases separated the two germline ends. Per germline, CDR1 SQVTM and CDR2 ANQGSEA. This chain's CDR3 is CSVGGDLMNTEAFF. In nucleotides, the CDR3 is TGCAGCGTTGGGGGGGACCTGATGAACACTGAAGCTTTCTTT.

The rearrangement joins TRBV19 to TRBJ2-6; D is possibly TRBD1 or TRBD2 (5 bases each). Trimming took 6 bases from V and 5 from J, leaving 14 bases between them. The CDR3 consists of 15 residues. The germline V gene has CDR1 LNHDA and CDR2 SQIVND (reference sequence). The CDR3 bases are TGTGCCAGTAGGCCCGGGACGATCCGGGCCAACGTCCTGACTTTC. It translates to CASRPGTIRANVLTF.

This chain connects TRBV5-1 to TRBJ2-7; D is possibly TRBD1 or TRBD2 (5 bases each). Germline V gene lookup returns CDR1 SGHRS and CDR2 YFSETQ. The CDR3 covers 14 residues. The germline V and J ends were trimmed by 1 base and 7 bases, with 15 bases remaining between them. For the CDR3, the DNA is TGCGCCAGCAGCTTGTCGCGAGGGGCGCAGGAGCAGTACTTC. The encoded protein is CASSLSRGAQEQYF.

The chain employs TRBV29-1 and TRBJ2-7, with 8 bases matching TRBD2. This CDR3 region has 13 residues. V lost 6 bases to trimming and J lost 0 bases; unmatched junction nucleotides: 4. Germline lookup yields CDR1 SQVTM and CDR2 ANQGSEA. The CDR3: CSVLSGSSYEQYF. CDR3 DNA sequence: TGCAGCGTCCTCAGCGGGAGCTCCTACGAGCAGTACTTC.

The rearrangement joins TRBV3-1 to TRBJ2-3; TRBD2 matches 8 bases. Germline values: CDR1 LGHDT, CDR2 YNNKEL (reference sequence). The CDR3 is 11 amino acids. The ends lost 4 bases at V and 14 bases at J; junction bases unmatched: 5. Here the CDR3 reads CASSPSGRLYF. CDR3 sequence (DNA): TGTGCCAGCAGCCCTAGCGGGCGACTGTATTTT.

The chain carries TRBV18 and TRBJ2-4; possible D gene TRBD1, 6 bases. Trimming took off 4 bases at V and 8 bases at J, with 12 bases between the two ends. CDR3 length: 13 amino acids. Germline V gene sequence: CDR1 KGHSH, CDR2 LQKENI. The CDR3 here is CASSQAGADIQYF. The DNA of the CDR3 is TGTGCCAGCTCACAGGCAGGGGCGGACATTCAGTACTTC.

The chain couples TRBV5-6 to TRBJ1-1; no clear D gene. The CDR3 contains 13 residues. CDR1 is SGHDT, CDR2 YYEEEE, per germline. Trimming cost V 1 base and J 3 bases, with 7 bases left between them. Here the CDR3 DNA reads TGTGCCAGCAGCTTGTTGCTGGACACTGAAGCTTTCTTT. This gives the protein CASSLLLDTEAFF.

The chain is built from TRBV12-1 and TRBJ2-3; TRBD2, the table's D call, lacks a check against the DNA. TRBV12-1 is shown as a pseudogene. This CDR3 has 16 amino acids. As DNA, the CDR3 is TGTGCCAGCAGCGCCCTGATAGCGGGAGAACTGGATACGCAGTATTTT. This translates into CASSALIAGELDTQYF.

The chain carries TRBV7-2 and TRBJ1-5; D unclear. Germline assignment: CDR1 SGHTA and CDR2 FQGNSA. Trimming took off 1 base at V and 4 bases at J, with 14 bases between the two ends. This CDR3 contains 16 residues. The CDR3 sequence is CASSLGGGPSNQPQHF. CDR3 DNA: TGTGCCAGCAGCTTAGGCGGTGGTCCTTCAAATCAGCCCCAGCATTTT.

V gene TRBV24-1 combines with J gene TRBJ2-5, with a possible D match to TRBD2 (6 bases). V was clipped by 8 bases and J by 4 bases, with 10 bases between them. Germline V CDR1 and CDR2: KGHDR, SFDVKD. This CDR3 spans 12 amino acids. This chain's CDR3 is CATTGEGETQYF. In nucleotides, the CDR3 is TGTGCCACCACGGGGGAAGGAGAGACCCAGTACTTC.

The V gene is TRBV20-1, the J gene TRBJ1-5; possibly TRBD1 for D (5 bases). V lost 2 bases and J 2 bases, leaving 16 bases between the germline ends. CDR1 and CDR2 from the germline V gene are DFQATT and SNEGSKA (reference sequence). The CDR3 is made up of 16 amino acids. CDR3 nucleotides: TGCAGTGCTAGAAAGGCAGGGATTATTGGCAATCAGCCCCAGCATTTT. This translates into CSARKAGIIGNQPQHF.

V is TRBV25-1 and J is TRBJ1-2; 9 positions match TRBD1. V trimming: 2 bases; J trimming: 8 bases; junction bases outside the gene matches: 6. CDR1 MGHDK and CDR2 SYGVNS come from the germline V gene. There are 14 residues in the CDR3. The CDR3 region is CASSEAGQGNGYTF. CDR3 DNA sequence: TGTGCCAGCAGTGAAGCCGGACAGGGGAACGGCTACACCTTC.

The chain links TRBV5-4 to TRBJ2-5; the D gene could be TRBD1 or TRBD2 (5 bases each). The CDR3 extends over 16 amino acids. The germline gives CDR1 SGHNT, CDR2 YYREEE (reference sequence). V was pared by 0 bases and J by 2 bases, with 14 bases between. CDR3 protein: CASSLGRVGGQETQYF. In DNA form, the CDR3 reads TGTGCCAGCAGCTTGGGCAGGGTCGGAGGACAAGAGACCCAGTACTTC.

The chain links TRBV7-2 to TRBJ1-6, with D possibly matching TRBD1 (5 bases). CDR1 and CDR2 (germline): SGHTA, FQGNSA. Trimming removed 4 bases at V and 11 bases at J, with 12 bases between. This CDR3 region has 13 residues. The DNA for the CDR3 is TGTGCCAGCAGCTCCACTCCGACAGCACCCCTCCACTTT. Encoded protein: CASSSTPTAPLHF.

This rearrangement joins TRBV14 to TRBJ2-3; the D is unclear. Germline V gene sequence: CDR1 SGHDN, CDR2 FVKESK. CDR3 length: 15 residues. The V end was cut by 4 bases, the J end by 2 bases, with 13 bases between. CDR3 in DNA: TGTGCCAGCAGCCTTACCATATTTGACACAGATACGCAGTATTTT. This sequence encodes CASSLTIFDTDTQYF. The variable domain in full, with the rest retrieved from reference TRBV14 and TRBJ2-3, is EAGVTQFPSHSVIEKGQTVTLRCDPISGHDNLYWYRRVMGKEIKFLLHFVKESKQDESGMPNNRFLAERTGGTYSTLKVQPAELEDSGVYFCASSLTIFDTDTQYFGPGTRLTVL.

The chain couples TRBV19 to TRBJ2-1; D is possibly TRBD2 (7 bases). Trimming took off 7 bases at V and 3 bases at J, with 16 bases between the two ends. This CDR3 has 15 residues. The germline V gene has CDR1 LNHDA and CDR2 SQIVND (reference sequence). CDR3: CASNHGGAIYNEQFF. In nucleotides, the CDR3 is TGTGCCAGTAATCATGGGGGGGCGATCTACAATGAGCAGTTCTTC.

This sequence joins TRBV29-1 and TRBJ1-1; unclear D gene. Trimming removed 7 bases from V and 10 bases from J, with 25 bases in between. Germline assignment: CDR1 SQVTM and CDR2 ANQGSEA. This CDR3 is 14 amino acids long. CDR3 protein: CSGAKSGVNRRAFF. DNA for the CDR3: TGCAGCGGAGCGAAATCCGGGGTCAACCGCCGAGCTTTCTTT.